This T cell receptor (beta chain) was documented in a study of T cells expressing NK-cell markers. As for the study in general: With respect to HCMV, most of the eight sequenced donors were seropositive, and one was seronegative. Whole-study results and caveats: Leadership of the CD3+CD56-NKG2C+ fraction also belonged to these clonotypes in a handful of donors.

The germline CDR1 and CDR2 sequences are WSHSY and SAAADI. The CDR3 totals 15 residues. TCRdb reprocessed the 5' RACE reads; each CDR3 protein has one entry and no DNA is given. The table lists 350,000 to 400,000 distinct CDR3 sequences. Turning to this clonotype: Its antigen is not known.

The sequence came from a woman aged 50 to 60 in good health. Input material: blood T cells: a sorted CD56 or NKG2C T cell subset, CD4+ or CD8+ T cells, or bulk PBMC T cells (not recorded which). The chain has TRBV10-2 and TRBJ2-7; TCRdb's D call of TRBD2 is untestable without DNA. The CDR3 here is CASSYQGSPKREQYF.